The 3 T cell receptor beta chains below come from one sample, sequenced in a study of PD-1 blockade in classical Hodgkin lymphoma. Only in-frame clones appear in the TCRdb table, and some are missing; sequencing was by immunoSEQ multiplex PCR. Found here are about 96,000 clones, roughly 91% of them singletons; the top ten hold 1.5% to 2.5%. Documented time point: cycle 4 day 1 (C4D1), after less than seven weeks of nivolumab. The patients all showed relapse after autologous stem cell transplantation, while their brentuximab vedotin exposure varied. The sample in question was peripheral blood mononuclear cells (PBMCs), obtained before the fourth cycle of nivolumab. The receptors stem from a human donor with classical Hodgkin lymphoma.

This chain uses TRBV7-9 with TRBJ2-3, with TRBD2 matching 11 bases. The CDR3 extends over 16 amino acids. CDR1 is SEHNR, CDR2 FQNEAQ, per germline (reference sequence). V lost 4 bases, J lost 1 base, and 4 bases stayed unmatched. The CDR3 region is CASSSGTSGRTDTQYF. The DNA of the CDR3 is TGTGCCAGCAGCTCGGGGACTAGCGGACGCACAGATACGCAGTATTTT.

The chain joins TRBV19 to TRBJ1-2; possible D gene TRBD1, 5 bases. There are 12 residues in the CDR3. V lost 8 bases and J lost 4, with 11 bases in between. Germline V gives CDR1 LNHDA, CDR2 SQIVND (reference sequence). The CDR3 here is CASVDSSYGYTF. CDR3 DNA: TGTGCCAGTGTAGACAGCTCCTATGGCTACACCTTC.

V is TRBV30 and J is TRBJ2-5, with 9 positions matching TRBD2. Per germline, CDR1 GTSNPN and CDR2 SVGIG (reference sequence). This CDR3 spans 13 amino acids. V shed 4 bases and J 4 bases; nucleotides not matched to a gene: 4. CDR3 region: CAWMTSGGETQYF. The CDR3 DNA reads as TGTGCCTGGATGACTAGCGGCGGAGAGACCCAGTACTTC. Drawing the rest from reference TRBV30 and TRBJ2-5, the complete variable domain is SQTIHQWPATLVQPVGSPLSLECTVEGTSNPNLYWYRQAAGRGLQLLFYSVGIGQISSEVPQNLSASRPQDRQFILSSKKLLLSDSGFYLCAWMTSGGETQYFGPGTRLLVL.